This paragraph reports one T cell receptor (beta chain). No cognate antigen has been identified for it. Base-call qualities are not available, and no considerably larger clone is one nucleotide away. Collaborating institutions collected whole blood in K2EDTA tubes following their own protocols. For TCRbeta analysis, collaborators shipped samples in one of three forms: frozen whole blood, isolated PBMCs, or DNA extracted from either of those sample types. The data were taken from a study of blood T cell repertoires in COVID-19 (dated by TCRdb to about 2020). Context from the whole study: Samples from collaborators originated in the United States, Italy and Spain and spanned both the acute and convalescent phases of COVID-19. Deeply sampled blood TCRbeta repertoires from subjects exposed to, actively infected with, or recovered from COVID-19 were included in the dataset. The material from the prospective study consisted of cDNA or gDNA derived from T cells, B-cell-depleted T cells, or PBMCs. Where available, HLA class I and class II types were taken from metadata supplied by the sample provider and were not determined by assay-based typing. The samples were drawn from two sources: the first 160 participants of the ongoing ImmuneRACE study, and fewer than 1,500 subjects contributed by 6 global collaborators. The repertoires were released in a freely available public database intended as a resource for research on the immune response to SARS-CoV-2. Nearly every sample came with metadata listing a de-identified subject ID, COVID-19 status, age in years and sex. What the research found in general, with its limitations: The quantity of clinical and demographic metadata differed by source and by participant and was supplied without curation.

Cut back by 8 bases and 0 bases, the V and J ends lie 14 bases apart. The CDR3 spans 14 residues, from the cysteine through the phenylalanine. CDR3 DNA is the only sequence kept; it has 42 bases, read in frame from the first base. Reading the germline V gene gives CDR1 ENHRY and CDR2 SYGVKD. TCRbeta CDR3 regions were amplified from genomic DNA using the immunoSEQ Assay, a bias-controlled multiplex PCR. On the authors' methods: Nucleated cell counts per sample were estimated from amplification of reference gene primers within the assay. To quantify the absolute abundance of each unique TCRbeta CDR3 rearrangement, sequence reads were collapsed and filtered. For each sample, productive Simpson clonality was calculated as the square root of Simpson's diversity index across productive rearrangements. Entries here come from immuneACCESS through TCRdb and include only in-frame sequences with V and J called. Some clones fail to appear in such tables; in the studies checked, an unresolved V gene covers under half of the shortfall, and the cause of the remainder is unknown. D and trimming come from the DNA, and the V and J calls and clone size come from that table. The table for this sample lists more than 70,000 clones; around nine tenths of them were counted only once. The ten top clones hold about 3.9% of the sample.

The sequence joins TRBV10-3 to TRBJ2-7; the D gene lacks a confident call. This sequence was found in a woman aged 45-59 years in a cohort sampled during active COVID-19. Sequencing was done on a sample of peripheral blood. The nucleotides read TGTGCCATCGCGCCTGCGGCTAGCTCCTACGAGCAGTACTTC. This encodes CAIAPAASSYEQYF.